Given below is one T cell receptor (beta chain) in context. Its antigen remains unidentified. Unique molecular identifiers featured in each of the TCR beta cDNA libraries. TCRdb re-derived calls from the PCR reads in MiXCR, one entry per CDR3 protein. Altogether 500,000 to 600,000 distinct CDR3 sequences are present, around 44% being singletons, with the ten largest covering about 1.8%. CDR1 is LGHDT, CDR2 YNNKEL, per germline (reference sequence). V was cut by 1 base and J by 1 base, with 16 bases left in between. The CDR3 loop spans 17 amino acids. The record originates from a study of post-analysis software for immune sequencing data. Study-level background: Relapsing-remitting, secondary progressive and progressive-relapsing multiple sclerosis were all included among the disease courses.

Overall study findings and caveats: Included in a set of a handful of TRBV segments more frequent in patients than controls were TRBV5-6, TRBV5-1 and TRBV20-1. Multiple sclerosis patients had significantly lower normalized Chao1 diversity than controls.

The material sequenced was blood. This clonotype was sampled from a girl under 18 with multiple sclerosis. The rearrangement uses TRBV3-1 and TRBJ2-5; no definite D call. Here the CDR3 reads CASSQAWRRLFQETQYF. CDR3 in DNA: TGTGCCAGCAGCCAAGCATGGCGGAGACTCTTCCAAGAGACCCAGTACTTC.